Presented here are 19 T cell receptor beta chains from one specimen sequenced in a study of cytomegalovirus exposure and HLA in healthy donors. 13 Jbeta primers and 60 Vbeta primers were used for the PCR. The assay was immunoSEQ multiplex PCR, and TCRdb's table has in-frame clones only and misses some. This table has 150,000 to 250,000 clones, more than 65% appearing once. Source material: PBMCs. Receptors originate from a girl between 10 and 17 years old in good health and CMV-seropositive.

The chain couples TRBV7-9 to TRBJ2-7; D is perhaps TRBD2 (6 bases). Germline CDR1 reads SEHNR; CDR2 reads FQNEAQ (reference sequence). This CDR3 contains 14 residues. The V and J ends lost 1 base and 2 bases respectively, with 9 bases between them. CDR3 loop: CASSLGGTPYEQYF. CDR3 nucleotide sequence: TGTGCCAGCAGCTTAGGGGGGACTCCCTACGAGCAGTACTTC.

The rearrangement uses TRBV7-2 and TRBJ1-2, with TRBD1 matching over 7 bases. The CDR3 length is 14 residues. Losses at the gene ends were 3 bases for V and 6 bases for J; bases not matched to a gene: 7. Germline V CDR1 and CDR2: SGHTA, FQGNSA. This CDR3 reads CASSFRDREDGYTF. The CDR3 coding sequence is TGTGCCAGCAGCTTCCGGGACAGAGAAGATGGCTACACCTTC.

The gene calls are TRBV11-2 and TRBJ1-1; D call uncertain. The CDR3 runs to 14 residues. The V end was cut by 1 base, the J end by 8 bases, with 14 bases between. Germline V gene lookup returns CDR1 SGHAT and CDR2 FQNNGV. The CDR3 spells CASSLGHLGVEAFF. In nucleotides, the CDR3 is TGTGCCAGCAGCTTAGGGCACCTCGGGGTAGAAGCTTTCTTT.

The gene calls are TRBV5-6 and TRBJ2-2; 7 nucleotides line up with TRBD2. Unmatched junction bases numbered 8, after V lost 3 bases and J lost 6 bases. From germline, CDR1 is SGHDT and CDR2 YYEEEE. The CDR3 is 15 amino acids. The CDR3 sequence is CASSSRLAGAGELFF. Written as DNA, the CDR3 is TGTGCCAGCAGCTCGCGACTAGCTGGCGCCGGGGAGCTGTTTTTT.

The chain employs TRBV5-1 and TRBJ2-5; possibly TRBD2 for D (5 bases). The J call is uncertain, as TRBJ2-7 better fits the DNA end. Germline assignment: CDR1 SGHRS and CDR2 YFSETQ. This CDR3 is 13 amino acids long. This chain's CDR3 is CASSLVSGYEQYF. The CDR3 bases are TGCGCCAGCAGCTTGGTCTCGGGGTACGAGCAGTACTTC.

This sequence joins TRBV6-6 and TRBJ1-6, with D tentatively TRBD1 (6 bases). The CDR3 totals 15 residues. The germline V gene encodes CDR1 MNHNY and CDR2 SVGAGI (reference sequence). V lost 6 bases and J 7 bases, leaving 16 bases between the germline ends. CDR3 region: CASRNTGLENSPLHF. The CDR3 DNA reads TGTGCCAGCAGAAATACAGGGTTGGAGAATTCACCCCTCCACTTT.

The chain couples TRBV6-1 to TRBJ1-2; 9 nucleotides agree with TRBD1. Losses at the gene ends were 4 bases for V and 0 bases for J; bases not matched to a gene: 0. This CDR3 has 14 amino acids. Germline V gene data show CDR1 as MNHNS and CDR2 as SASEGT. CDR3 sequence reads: CASSGTGANYGYTF. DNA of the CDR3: TGTGCCAGCAGTGGGACAGGGGCTAACTATGGCTACACCTTC.

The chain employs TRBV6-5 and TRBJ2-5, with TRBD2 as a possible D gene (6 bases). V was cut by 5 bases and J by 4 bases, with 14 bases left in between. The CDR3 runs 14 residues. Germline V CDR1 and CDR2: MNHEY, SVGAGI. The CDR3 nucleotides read TGTGCCAGCAGTCCTAGTTCGGGGGTAGAGACCCAGTACTTC. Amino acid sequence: CASSPSSGVETQYF.

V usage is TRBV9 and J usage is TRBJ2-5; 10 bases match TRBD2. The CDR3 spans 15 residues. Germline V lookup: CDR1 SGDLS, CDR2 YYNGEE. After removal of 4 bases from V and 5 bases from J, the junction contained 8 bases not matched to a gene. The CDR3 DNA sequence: TGTGCCAGCAGCTCAGCGGGGGGGCCGCTTGAGACCCAGTACTTC. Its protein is CASSSAGGPLETQYF.

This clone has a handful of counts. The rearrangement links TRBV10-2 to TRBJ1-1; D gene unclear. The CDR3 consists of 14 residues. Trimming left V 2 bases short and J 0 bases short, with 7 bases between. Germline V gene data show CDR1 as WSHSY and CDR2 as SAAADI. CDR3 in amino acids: CASSEEAMNTEAFF. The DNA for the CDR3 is TGCGCCAGCAGTGAGGAAGCCATGAACACTGAAGCTTTCTTT.

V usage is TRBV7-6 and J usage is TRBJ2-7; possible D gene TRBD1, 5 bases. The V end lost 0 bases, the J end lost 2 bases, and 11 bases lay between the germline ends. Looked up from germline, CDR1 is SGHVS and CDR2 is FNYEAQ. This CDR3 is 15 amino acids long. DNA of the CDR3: TGTGCCAGCAGCTTAGCGGGCGGACAAGCCTACGAGCAGTACTTC. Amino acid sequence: CASSLAGGQAYEQYF.

The CDR3 spells CASSSGQASYNEQFF. The CDR3 DNA follows: TGTGCCAGCAGCTCGGGACAGGCCTCCTACAATGAGCAGTTCTTC. V is TRBV2 and J is TRBJ2-1, with TRBD1 identical over 8 bases. After removal of 6 bases from V and 0 bases from J, the junction contained 4 bases not matched to a gene. This CDR3 comprises 15 residues. CDR1 and CDR2 from the germline V gene are SNHLY and FYNNEI.

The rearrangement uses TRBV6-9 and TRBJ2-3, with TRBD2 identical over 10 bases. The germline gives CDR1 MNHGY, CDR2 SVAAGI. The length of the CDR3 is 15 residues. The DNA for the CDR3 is TGTATAGGGGGGCTAGCGGGGGCTGGCACAGATACGCAGTATTTT. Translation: CIGGLAGAGTDTQYF.

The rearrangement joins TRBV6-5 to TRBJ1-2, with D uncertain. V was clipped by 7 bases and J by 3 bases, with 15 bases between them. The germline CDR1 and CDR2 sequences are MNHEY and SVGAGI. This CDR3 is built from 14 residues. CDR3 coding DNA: TGTGCCAGCACCCAATCTGGGAGGTACTATGGCTACACCTTC. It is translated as CASTQSGRYYGYTF.

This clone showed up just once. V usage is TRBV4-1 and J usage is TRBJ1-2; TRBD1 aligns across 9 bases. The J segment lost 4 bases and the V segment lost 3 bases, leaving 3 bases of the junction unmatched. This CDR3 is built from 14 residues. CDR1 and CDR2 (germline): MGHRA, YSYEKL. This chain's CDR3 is CASSQPGQGYGYTF. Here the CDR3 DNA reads TGCGCCAGCAGCCAGCCGGGACAGGGCTATGGCTACACCTTC.

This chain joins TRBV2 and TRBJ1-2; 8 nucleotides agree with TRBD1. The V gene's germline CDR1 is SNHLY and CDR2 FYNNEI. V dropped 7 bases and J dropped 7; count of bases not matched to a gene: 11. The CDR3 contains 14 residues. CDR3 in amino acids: CASMRARGLIGYTF. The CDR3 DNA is TGTGCCAGCATGCGCGCCAGGGGGCTTATTGGCTACACCTTC.

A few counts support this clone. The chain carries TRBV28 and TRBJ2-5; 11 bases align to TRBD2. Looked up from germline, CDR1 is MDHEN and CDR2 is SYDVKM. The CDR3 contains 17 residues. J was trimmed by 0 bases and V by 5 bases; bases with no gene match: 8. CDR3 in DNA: TGTGCCAGCAGTCGCCCCGGACTAGCGGGTTACCAAGAGACCCAGTACTTC. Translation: CASSRPGLAGYQETQYF. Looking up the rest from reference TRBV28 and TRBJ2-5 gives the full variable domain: DVKVTQSSRYLVKRTGEKVFLECVQDMDHENMFWYRQDPGLGLRLIYFSYDVKMKEKGDIPEGYSVSREKKERFSLILESASTNQTSMYLCASSRPGLAGYQETQYFGPGTRLLVL.

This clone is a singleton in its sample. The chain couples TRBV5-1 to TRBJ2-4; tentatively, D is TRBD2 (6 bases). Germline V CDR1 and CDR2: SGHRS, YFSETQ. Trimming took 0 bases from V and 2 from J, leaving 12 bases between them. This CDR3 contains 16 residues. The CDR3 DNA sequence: TGCGCCAGCAGCTTGGGGGGCCTAGCGACCAAAAACATTCAGTACTTC. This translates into CASSLGGLATKNIQYF.

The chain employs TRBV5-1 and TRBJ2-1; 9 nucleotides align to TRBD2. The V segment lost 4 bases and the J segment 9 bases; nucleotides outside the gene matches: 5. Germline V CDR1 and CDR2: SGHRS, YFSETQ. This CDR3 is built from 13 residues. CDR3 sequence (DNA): TGCGCCAGCAGCGGCGGGGGGGCGTCTGAGCAGTTCTTC. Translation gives CASSGGGASEQFF.